Listed below are T cell receptor beta chains from one sample, sequenced in a study of siplizumab effects on memory and regulatory T cells. TCRdb keeps only in-frame clones here, not all; method: immunoSEQ multiplex PCR. In the table there are tens of thousands of clones, approximately 93% of which are singletons. Source material: CD8+ T cells sorted from blood. All receptors derive from a human donor in good health. The CDR3 runs from the conserved cysteine through the conserved F or W. Each record gives: D gene, V gene, CDR3 length, J gene, clone size, CDR3 DNA, CDR3 protein. The D gene is left open where the match is weak. Clone size appears in some rows only: once, few, many, or a class for an expanded clone.

d_gene: -
v_gene: TRBV2
len: 15
j_gene: TRBJ1-2
abundance: -
CDR3nt: TGTGCCAGCCCGCCGGGGGGAGTTGAGGACTATGGCTACACCTTC
CDR3aa: CASPPGGVEDYGYTF

d_gene: -
v_gene: TRBV30
len: 13
j_gene: TRBJ2-1
abundance: -
CDR3nt: TGTGCCTGGAGTGCGCTGGACACCAATGAGCAGTTCTTC
CDR3aa: CAWSALDTNEQFF

d_gene: -
v_gene: TRBV27
len: 14
j_gene: TRBJ1-2
abundance: -
CDR3nt: TGTGCCAGCGCCCCCCGGGGAACTAACTATGGCTACACCTTC
CDR3aa: CASAPRGTNYGYTF

d_gene: -
v_gene: TRBV7-2
len: 14
j_gene: TRBJ1-1
abundance: -
CDR3nt: TGTGCCAGCAGCCGGACCCCGGACTCTCATGAAGCTTTCTTT
CDR3aa: CASSRTPDSHEAFF

d_gene: -
v_gene: TRBV15
len: 15
j_gene: TRBJ1-1
abundance: -
CDR3nt: TGTGCCACCAGCTCCGGGGAGCAGCTTTACTTTGAAGCTTTCTTT
CDR3aa: CATSSGEQLYFEAFF

d_gene: -
v_gene: TRBV10-3
len: 15
j_gene: TRBJ2-7
abundance: once
CDR3nt: TGTGCCATCAGTGATTACAGCCGGAGCTCCTACGAGCAGTACTTC
CDR3aa: CAISDYSRSSYEQYF

d_gene: TRBD1
v_gene: TRBV25-1
len: 16
j_gene: TRBJ2-1
abundance: few
CDR3nt: TGTGCCAGCAGTGACCTGACAGGGGGCGCAGACAATGAGCAGTTCTTC
CDR3aa: CASSDLTGGADNEQFF

d_gene: TRBD1
v_gene: TRBV6-1
len: 15
j_gene: TRBJ2-7
abundance: -
CDR3nt: TGTGCCAGCAGTGAAGGACAGGGGTACTCCTACGAGCAGTACTTC
CDR3aa: CASSEGQGYSYEQYF

d_gene: -
v_gene: TRBV6-1
len: 16
j_gene: TRBJ2-7
abundance: -
CDR3nt: TGTGCCAGCAGTGAAGCTGCAGACCTACTTCTCTACGAGCAGTACTTC
CDR3aa: CASSEAADLLLYEQYF

d_gene: -
v_gene: TRBV4-3
len: 15
j_gene: TRBJ1-4
abundance: -
CDR3nt: TGCGCCAGCAGCCAAGATCCGGGAGCTAATGAAAAACTGTTTTTT
CDR3aa: CASSQDPGANEKLFF

d_gene: -
v_gene: TRBV4-2
len: 14
j_gene: TRBJ1-2
abundance: -
CDR3nt: TGTGCCAGCAGCCTCCGAGGGGCCCCCTATGGCTACACCTTC
CDR3aa: CASSLRGAPYGYTF

d_gene: TRBD1
v_gene: TRBV2
len: 14
j_gene: TRBJ1-2
abundance: -
CDR3nt: TGTGCCAGCACCCGGGACAGTTCTAACTATGGCTACACCTTC
CDR3aa: CASTRDSSNYGYTF

d_gene: TRBD2
v_gene: TRBV4-2
len: 16
j_gene: TRBJ2-7
abundance: -
CDR3nt: TGTGCCAGCAGCCCAGCGCTTGCGGGGGGCGCCTACGAGCAGTACTTC
CDR3aa: CASSPALAGGAYEQYF

d_gene: TRBD2
v_gene: TRBV4-1
len: 14
j_gene: TRBJ2-1
abundance: -
CDR3nt: TGCGCCAGCAGCCAATACAATACGGGAGGGCCGGAGTTCTTC
CDR3aa: CASSQYNTGGPEFF

d_gene: -
v_gene: TRBV5-1
len: 14
j_gene: TRBJ1-2
abundance: -
CDR3nt: TGCGCCAGCAGTCTCGGGGACACAGTCTATGGCTACACCTTC
CDR3aa: CASSLGDTVYGYTF

d_gene: -
v_gene: TRBV30
len: 15
j_gene: TRBJ2-7
abundance: -
CDR3nt: TGTGCCTGGAGTCCTATTTCGGCCTTCACCTACGAGCAGTACTTC
CDR3aa: CAWSPISAFTYEQYF

d_gene: -
v_gene: TRBV13
len: 15
j_gene: TRBJ2-2
abundance: -
CDR3nt: TGTGCCAGCAGCTTAGGGAGCAGGGTGCCCGGGGAGCTGTTTTTT
CDR3aa: CASSLGSRVPGELFF

d_gene: -
v_gene: TRBV2
len: 14
j_gene: TRBJ1-1
abundance: -
CDR3nt: TGTGCCAGCAGTGATCAGGGATCGAACACTGAAGCTTTCTTT
CDR3aa: CASSDQGSNTEAFF

d_gene: TRBD1
v_gene: TRBV19
len: 14
j_gene: TRBJ1-5
abundance: few
CDR3nt: TGTGCCAGTAGTACCGGGACAGGATATCAGCCCCAGCATTTT
CDR3aa: CASSTGTGYQPQHF

d_gene: TRBD2
v_gene: TRBV5-6
len: 16
j_gene: TRBJ2-2
abundance: -
CDR3nt: TGTGCCAGCAGCTTGGGACTAGCGGGTTACACCGGGGAGCTGTTTTTT
CDR3aa: CASSLGLAGYTGELFF

d_gene: -
v_gene: TRBV5-5
len: 15
j_gene: TRBJ1-2
abundance: once
CDR3nt: TGTGCCAGCAGCCAACCAACACAGGACTTGAGAGGCTACACCTTC
CDR3aa: CASSQPTQDLRGYTF

d_gene: -
v_gene: TRBV7-9
len: 16
j_gene: TRBJ1-3
abundance: -
CDR3nt: TGTGCCAGCAGCTTATTCGGGGGGCAGACTGGAAACACCATATATTTT
CDR3aa: CASSLFGGQTGNTIYF

d_gene: -
v_gene: TRBV13
len: 14
j_gene: TRBJ2-5
abundance: -
CDR3nt: TGTGCCAGCAGCTCCCATGGAGGGTTCGAGACCCAGTACTTC
CDR3aa: CASSSHGGFETQYF

d_gene: -
v_gene: TRBV9
len: 15
j_gene: TRBJ2-3
abundance: -
CDR3nt: TGTGCCAGCAGCGTAGCGTGGGGGCCCACAGATACGCAGTATTTT
CDR3aa: CASSVAWGPTDTQYF

d_gene: TRBD2
v_gene: TRBV27
len: 16
j_gene: TRBJ2-3
abundance: -
CDR3nt: TGTGCCAGCAGTAGGTGGGCGGGAGACTTTTCCGATACGCAGTATTTT
CDR3aa: CASSRWAGDFSDTQYF

d_gene: -
v_gene: TRBV6-1
len: 15
j_gene: TRBJ2-1
abundance: -
CDR3nt: TGTGCCAGCAGTGAAGCGCTGAGCTCCTACAATGAGCAGTTCTTC
CDR3aa: CASSEALSSYNEQFF

d_gene: -
v_gene: TRBV7-9
len: 16
j_gene: TRBJ2-5
abundance: once
CDR3nt: TGTGCCAGCAGCCCGCTCCCGCTGGCCGGGGAAGAGACCCAGTACTTC
CDR3aa: CASSPLPLAGEETQYF

d_gene: -
v_gene: TRBV7-9
len: 16
j_gene: TRBJ2-7
abundance: -
CDR3nt: TGTGCCAGCAGCTTAAATCGGGGGGCAGCCGACTACGAGCAGTACTTC
CDR3aa: CASSLNRGAADYEQYF

d_gene: TRBD2
v_gene: TRBV27
len: 17
j_gene: TRBJ2-1
abundance: -
CDR3nt: TGTGCCAGCAGTAAAGGGACTAGCGGGGGGGCAGGGAATGAGCAGTTCTTC
CDR3aa: CASSKGTSGGAGNEQFF

d_gene: TRBD2
v_gene: TRBV4-3
len: 18
j_gene: TRBJ2-1
abundance: -
CDR3nt: TGCGCCAGCAGCCAAGATAGTGGGACTAGCGGGATCAACAATGAGCAGTTCTTC
CDR3aa: CASSQDSGTSGINNEQFF

d_gene: -
v_gene: TRBV27
len: 15
j_gene: TRBJ1-2
abundance: -
CDR3nt: TGTGCCAGCAGTTTATCGTATGGGCCGGGCTATGGCTACACCTTC
CDR3aa: CASSLSYGPGYGYTF

d_gene: TRBD2
v_gene: TRBV14
len: 17
j_gene: TRBJ2-7
abundance: -
CDR3nt: TGTGCCAGCAGCCAAGGGGGACTAGCGGGAGTACACTACGAGCAGTACTTC
CDR3aa: CASSQGGLAGVHYEQYF

d_gene: -
v_gene: TRBV19
len: 14
j_gene: TRBJ2-2
abundance: -
CDR3nt: TGTGCCAGTAGTATAGGATCCCACACCGGGGAGCTGTTTTTT
CDR3aa: CASSIGSHTGELFF

d_gene: -
v_gene: TRBV7-3
len: 14
j_gene: TRBJ2-1
abundance: -
CDR3nt: TGTGCCAGCAGCTTAATCCAGGGGAGCAATGAGCAGTTCTTC
CDR3aa: CASSLIQGSNEQFF

d_gene: -
v_gene: TRBV5-4
len: 14
j_gene: TRBJ2-5
abundance: -
CDR3nt: TGTGCCAGCAGCTTGGTCCCGGGGGGCGAGACCCAGTACTTC
CDR3aa: CASSLVPGGETQYF

d_gene: -
v_gene: TRBV28
len: 15
j_gene: TRBJ1-5
abundance: -
CDR3nt: TGTGCCAGCAGTTTGCGGCAGGGCATGAATCAGCCCCAGCATTTT
CDR3aa: CASSLRQGMNQPQHF

d_gene: -
v_gene: TRBV19
len: 13
j_gene: TRBJ2-7
abundance: -
CDR3nt: TGTGCCAGTAGACCGGACTGGGCCTACGAGCAGTACTTC
CDR3aa: CASRPDWAYEQYF

d_gene: -
v_gene: TRBV4-1
len: 14
j_gene: TRBJ2-5
abundance: -
CDR3nt: TGCGCCAGCAGCTCCGTGACCGCAGAAGAGACCCAGTACTTC
CDR3aa: CASSSVTAEETQYF

d_gene: TRBD1
v_gene: TRBV9
len: 15
j_gene: TRBJ1-6
abundance: -
CDR3nt: TGTGCCAGCAGCGCCGGGACAGGGGTGGATTCACCCCTCCACTTT
CDR3aa: CASSAGTGVDSPLHF

d_gene: -
v_gene: TRBV2
len: 14
j_gene: TRBJ1-1
abundance: -
CDR3nt: TGTGCCAGCAGTGTAAGTCTTTCTAACACTGAAGCTTTCTTT
CDR3aa: CASSVSLSNTEAFF

d_gene: -
v_gene: TRBV19
len: 13
j_gene: TRBJ2-1
abundance: -
CDR3nt: TGTGCCAGTAGGCGGAAAACCTACAATGAGCAGTTCTTC
CDR3aa: CASRRKTYNEQFF

d_gene: -
v_gene: TRBV5-8
len: 15
j_gene: TRBJ2-1
abundance: -
CDR3nt: TGTGCCAGCAGCGCGCCGTCTAGATCCTTCGATGAGCAGTTCTTC
CDR3aa: CASSAPSRSFDEQFF

d_gene: TRBD2
v_gene: TRBV28
len: 18
j_gene: TRBJ2-3
abundance: -
CDR3nt: TGTGCCAGCAGTACTAAGTGGGCTAGCGGGAGGTACACAGATACGCAGTATTTT
CDR3aa: CASSTKWASGRYTDTQYF

d_gene: -
v_gene: TRBV4-3
len: 15
j_gene: TRBJ2-7
abundance: -
CDR3nt: TGCGCCAGCAGCCAAACGGCTCGGGGATCCTACGAGCAGTACTTC
CDR3aa: CASSQTARGSYEQYF

d_gene: -
v_gene: TRBV7-9
len: 14
j_gene: TRBJ2-1
abundance: -
CDR3nt: TGTGCCAGCAGCTTCAATTCTGGGTTGGATGAGCAGTTCTTC
CDR3aa: CASSFNSGLDEQFF

d_gene: -
v_gene: TRBV6-6
len: 14
j_gene: TRBJ2-3
abundance: -
CDR3nt: TGTGCCAGCAGTCCTGACTGGCTCACAGATACGCAGTATTTT
CDR3aa: CASSPDWLTDTQYF

d_gene: TRBD1
v_gene: TRBV28
len: 13
j_gene: TRBJ1-5
abundance: -
CDR3nt: TGTGCCAGCAGTTATCAGCCAGGGGGGCCCCAGCATTTT
CDR3aa: CASSYQPGGPQHF

d_gene: -
v_gene: TRBV27
len: 10
j_gene: TRBJ2-7
abundance: few
CDR3nt: TGTGCCAGCAGGGCCTACGAGCAGTACTTC
CDR3aa: CASRAYEQYF

d_gene: -
v_gene: TRBV6-5
len: 15
j_gene: TRBJ2-7
abundance: -
CDR3nt: TGTGCCAGCAGTTACTCAAGTCGCAGCTCCTACGAGCAGTACTTC
CDR3aa: CASSYSSRSSYEQYF